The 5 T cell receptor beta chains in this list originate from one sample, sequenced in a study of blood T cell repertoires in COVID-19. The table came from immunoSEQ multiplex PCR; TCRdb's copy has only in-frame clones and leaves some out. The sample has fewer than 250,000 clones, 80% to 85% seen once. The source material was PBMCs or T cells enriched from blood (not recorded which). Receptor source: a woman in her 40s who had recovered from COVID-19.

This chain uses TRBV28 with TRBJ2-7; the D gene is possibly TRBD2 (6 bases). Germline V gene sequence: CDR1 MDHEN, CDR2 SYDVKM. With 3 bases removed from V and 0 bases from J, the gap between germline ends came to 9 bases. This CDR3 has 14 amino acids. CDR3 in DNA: TGTGCCAGCAGTTTTTGGGGGGACTCCTACGAGCAGTACTTC. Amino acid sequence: CASSFWGDSYEQYF.

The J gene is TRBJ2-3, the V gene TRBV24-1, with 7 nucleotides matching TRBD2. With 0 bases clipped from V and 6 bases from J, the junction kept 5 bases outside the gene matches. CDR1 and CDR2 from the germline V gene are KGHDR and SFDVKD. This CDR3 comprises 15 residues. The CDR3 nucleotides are TGTGCCACCAGTGATTTGAGGGAGGGCCAGGATACGCAGTATTTT. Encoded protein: CATSDLREGQDTQYF.

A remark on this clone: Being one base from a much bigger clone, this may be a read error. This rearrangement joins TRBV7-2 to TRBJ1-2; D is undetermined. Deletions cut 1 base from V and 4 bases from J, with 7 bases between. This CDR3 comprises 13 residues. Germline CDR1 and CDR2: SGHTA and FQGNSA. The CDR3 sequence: CASSLGQVYGYTF. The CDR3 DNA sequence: TGTGCCAGCAGCTTAGGGCAGGTCTATGGCTACACCTTC.

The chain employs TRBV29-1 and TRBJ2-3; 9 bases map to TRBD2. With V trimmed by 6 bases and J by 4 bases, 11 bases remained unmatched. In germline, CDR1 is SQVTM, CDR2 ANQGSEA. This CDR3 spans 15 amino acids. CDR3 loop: CSVGISGSLPDTQYF. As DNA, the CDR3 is TGCAGCGTAGGGATTAGCGGGAGTTTGCCAGATACGCAGTATTTT.

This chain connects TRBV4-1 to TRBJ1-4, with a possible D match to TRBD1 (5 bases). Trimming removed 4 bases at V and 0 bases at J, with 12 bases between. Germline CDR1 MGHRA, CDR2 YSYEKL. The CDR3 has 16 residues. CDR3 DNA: TGCGCCAGCAGCCTACCTGGAGGGGCAACTAATGAAAAACTGTTTTTT. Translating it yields CASSLPGGATNEKLFF.